These 18 T cell receptor beta chains were all obtained from the same sample, sequenced in a study of response to subunit inactivated influenza vaccine. MiXCR, applied by TCRdb to the RT-PCR reads, yields one record per CDR3 protein. The data show a few hundred thousand distinct CDR3 sequences, with less than 15% seen just once and 11% held by the top ten. The sample consisted of PBMCs from blood, taken roughly 13 days after vaccination. These receptors all stem from a man aged 50 to 60 who received an inactivated influenza vaccine.

The rearrangement uses TRBV5-6 and TRBJ2-7; 9 positions match TRBD1. Germline CDR1 reads SGHDT; CDR2 reads YYEEEE. This CDR3 has 16 residues. Trimming at V came to 2 bases and at J to 2 bases, leaving 8 bases not matched to a gene. As DNA, the CDR3 is TGTGCCAGCAGCTTATCGCCGGGACAGGGTACCTACGAGCAGTACTTC. It translates to CASSLSPGQGTYEQYF.

The rearrangement uses TRBV28 and TRBJ2-4; D is unresolved. The V gene lost 3 bases and the J gene lost 4 bases, with 16 bases spanning the gap. Germline values: CDR1 MDHEN, CDR2 SYDVKM. The CDR3 sequence is 16 residues long. CDR3 residues: CASSFIGKQGKNIQYF. CDR3 sequence (DNA): TGTGCCAGCAGTTTTATAGGGAAGCAAGGAAAAAACATTCAGTACTTC.

This clonotype was seen only a few times. The V gene is TRBV5-1, the J gene TRBJ2-3; 10 nucleotides align to TRBD2. The CDR3 consists of 18 residues. The V segment lost 1 base and the J segment 1 base; nucleotides outside the gene matches: 9. Germline values: CDR1 SGHRS, CDR2 YFSETQ. Here the CDR3 DNA reads TGCGCCAGCAGCTTGTCTTCTTCCGGGACTAGCGGCACAGATACGCAGTATTTT. This translates into CASSLSSSGTSGTDTQYF.

This clonotype was observed a few times. J is TRBJ1-2 and V is TRBV6-2 or TRBV6-3; D gene uncertain. Trimming pared 7 bases from V and 3 bases from J, leaving 12 bases between. In germline, CDR1 is MNHEY, CDR2 SVGEGT. The CDR3 covers 13 residues. The CDR3 protein is CASTRPGDYGYTF. CDR3 sequence (DNA): TGTGCCAGCACTAGACCAGGAGACTATGGCTACACCTTC.

A word on this clonotype: The junction differs from germline at one of its ends, possibly a read error. The rearrangement uses TRBV7-7 and TRBJ2-6; D is ambiguous. Per the germline V gene, CDR1 is SSHAT and CDR2 is FNYEAQ (reference sequence). The CDR3 spans 15 residues. Here the CDR3 DNA reads TGTGCTAGCAGCCGCGAAGGGCCCGGGGCCAACGTCCTGACTTTC. Encoded protein: CASSREGPGANVLTF.

In this sample, this clonotype turned up many times. This chain links TRBV15 with TRBJ2-1, with D possibly being TRBD1 or TRBD2 (5 bases each). The CDR3 sequence is 13 residues long. Germline values: CDR1 LNHNV, CDR2 YYDKDF (reference sequence). The ends were cut back, 2 bases at V and 10 bases at J, with 12 bases in the middle. CDR3 protein: CATSRKRDVEQFF. The DNA of the CDR3 is TGTGCCACCAGCAGAAAGAGGGACGTGGAGCAGTTCTTC.

This clonotype was detected a few times. In DNA, the CDR3 is TGCAGTGCTGCGAGGGCCCTTGAAGCTTTCTTT. This gives the protein CSAARALEAFF. J is TRBJ1-1 and V is TRBV20-1, with D uncertain. Germline CDR1 and CDR2: DFQATT and SNEGSKA (reference sequence). Trimming removed 5 bases at V and 7 bases at J, with 11 bases between. The CDR3 spans 11 residues.

This clonotype came up a few times. V gene TRBV12-3 or TRBV12-4 combines with J gene TRBJ1-5; tentative D call: TRBD1 (6 bases). Trimming removed 6 bases at V and 1 base at J, with 16 bases between. The CDR3 runs 16 residues. CDR3 amino acids: CASSTPLTGSNQPQHF. CDR3 DNA sequence: TGTGCCAGCAGCACTCCCTTGACAGGAAGCAATCAGCCCCAGCATTTT.

This clonotype was picked up a small number of times. A read error may produce the germline difference seen at one junction end. The chain is built from TRBV9 and TRBJ2-1, with D uncertain. The germline V gene encodes CDR1 SGDLS and CDR2 YYNGEE. CDR3 length equals 13 residues. The chain's CDR3 is CASSTTPRNGQFF. The CDR3 region has the DNA TGTGCCAGCAGCACAACCCCCCGCAATGGGCAGTTCTTC. The variable domain in full, with the rest retrieved from reference TRBV9 and TRBJ2-1, is DSGVTQTPKHLITATGQRVTLRCSPRSGDLSVYWYQQSLDQGLQFLIQYYNGEERAKGNILERFSAQQFPDLHSELNLSSLELGDSALYFCASSTTPRNGQFFGPGTRLTVL.

This clonotype was detected only a few times. The gene calls are TRBV7-3 and TRBJ1-1; TRBD1 matches 9 bases. The CDR3 runs 15 residues. Germline V CDR1 and CDR2: SGHTA, FQGTGA. Trimming cost V 5 bases and J 2 bases; bases outside gene matches: 6. The DNA of the CDR3 is TGTGCCAGCAGCGAACAGGGGGCAGGAAACACTGAAGCTTTCTTT. Translating gives CASSEQGAGNTEAFF.

The gene calls are TRBV29-1 and TRBJ2-7; 7 bases line up with TRBD1. The germline gives CDR1 SQVTM, CDR2 ANQGSEA. The CDR3 is 13 amino acids. Trimming at V came to 8 bases and at J to 2 bases, leaving 9 bases not matched to a gene. The DNA for the CDR3 is TGCAGCATTAAGGGACAGAGAGCCTACGAGCAGTACTTC. Residues: CSIKGQRAYEQYF.

This clonotype was recorded a few times. V usage is TRBV10-3 and J usage is TRBJ2-7; 12 bases line up with TRBD2. The CDR3 has 16 amino acids. With V trimmed by 8 bases and J by 3 bases, 11 bases remained unmatched. CDR1 ENHRY and CDR2 SYGVKD come from the germline V gene. CDR3: CAIRAKLAGGNYEQYF. CDR3 nucleotide sequence: TGTGCCATCCGAGCCAAACTAGCGGGAGGCAACTACGAGCAGTACTTC.

This clonotype was detected only a few times. V is TRBV28 and J is TRBJ2-5, with 9 bases identical to TRBD2. CDR1 MDHEN and CDR2 SYDVKM come from the germline V gene. The CDR3 runs 14 residues. V shed 5 bases, J shed 2 bases, and the junction held 3 bases outside the gene matches. DNA for the CDR3: TGTGCCAGCAGTAGCGGGAGGATTCAAGAGACCCAGTACTTC. Its protein product is CASSSGRIQETQYF.

This clonotype occurred a few times. The chain links TRBV29-1 to TRBJ1-2, with 7 bases that match TRBD1. This CDR3 contains 14 residues. Per the germline V gene, CDR1 is SQVTM and CDR2 is ANQGSEA. V shed 0 bases and J 2 bases; nucleotides not matched to a gene: 3. CDR3 protein: CSVEDMTGNYGYTF. CDR3 sequence (DNA): TGCAGCGTTGAAGACATGACAGGGAACTATGGCTACACCTTC.

The chain is built from TRBV4-3 and TRBJ2-7; D is perhaps TRBD1 (6 bases). With 5 bases removed from V and 1 base from J, the gap between germline ends came to 15 bases. The CDR3 has 15 amino acids. In germline, CDR1 is LGHNA, CDR2 YSLEER. CDR3 sequence (DNA): TGCGCCAGCAGCGTCGGGACAAGGGGGTCCTACGAGCAGTACTTC. Its protein product is CASSVGTRGSYEQYF.

The chain has TRBV7-9 and TRBJ2-2; TRBD1 or TRBD2 may be the D gene (6 bases each). V gave up 6 bases and J gave up 7 bases, with 15 bases separating them. From germline, CDR1 is SEHNR and CDR2 FQNEAQ (reference sequence). CDR3 size: 14 residues. The chain's CDR3 is CASRTGGDGGELFF. In nucleotides, the CDR3 is TGTGCCAGCAGGACCGGGGGCGATGGCGGGGAGCTGTTTTTT.

The chain joins TRBV9 to TRBJ2-1; TRBD2 matches at 11 bases. The CDR3 covers 16 residues. V shed 3 bases and J 7 bases; nucleotides not matched to a gene: 9. The germline CDR1 and CDR2 sequences are SGDLS and YYNGEE. CDR3: CASSEALAGVRNEQFF. In DNA form, the CDR3 reads TGTGCCAGCAGCGAGGCACTAGCGGGAGTTAGGAATGAGCAGTTCTTC.

The sample holds many counts of this clonotype. The rearrangement joins TRBV7-9 to TRBJ2-1; TRBD2 agrees at 7 bases. The CDR3 runs to 13 residues. Germline loops: CDR1 SEHNR, CDR2 FQNEAQ (reference sequence). Germline trimming cut 5 bases from V and 7 bases from J; bases unmatched to any gene: 5. CDR3 DNA sequence: TGTGCCAGCAGCCCCGAACTAGCGAATGAGCAGTTCTTC. It codes for CASSPELANEQFF.